Presented here are 23 T cell receptor beta chains from one specimen sequenced in a study of blood T cell repertoires in COVID-19. Sequencing used immunoSEQ multiplex PCR; TCRdb keeps in-frame clones, though not all of them. The repertoire consists of 50,000 to 60,000 clones, with about 83% occurring once and the leading ten covering 16%. The source material was peripheral blood. The receptors come from a man in his forties or fifties with acute or convalescent COVID-19.

The chain carries TRBV3-1 (or the pseudogene TRBV3-2) and TRBJ2-3; D ambiguous. The V gene's germline CDR1 is LGHDT and CDR2 YNNKEL (reference sequence). The V gene lost 3 bases and the J gene lost 3 bases, with 16 bases spanning the gap. The CDR3 runs 16 residues. CDR3 sequence: CASSQSPVKTTDTQYF. Written as DNA, the CDR3 is TGTGCCAGCAGCCAGTCTCCGGTTAAGACAACAGATACGCAGTATTTT.

This clone was observed a handful of times. This chain links TRBV10-1 with TRBJ2-2, with 7 bases identical to TRBD1. CDR3 length equals 16 residues. In germline, CDR1 is WNHNN, CDR2 SYGVQD (reference sequence). V gave up 3 bases and J gave up 0 bases; unmatched junction bases: 4. The CDR3 region is CASSDRDRSNTGELFF. CDR3 nucleotides: TGCGCCAGCAGTGATCGGGACAGATCGAACACCGGGGAGCTGTTTTTT.

The chain carries TRBV2 and TRBJ2-1, with 14 bases that match TRBD2. V gave up 1 base and J gave up 6 bases; unmatched junction bases: 8. This CDR3 spans 18 amino acids. The germline gives CDR1 SNHLY, CDR2 FYNNEI. Written as DNA, the CDR3 is TGTGCCAGCAGTGAAGGGCGACTAGCGGGAGGGATGAGCAATGAGCAGTTCTTC. This encodes CASSEGRLAGGMSNEQFF. Full variable domain (rest looked up from reference TRBV2 and TRBJ2-1): EPEVTQTPSHQVTQMGQEVILRCVPISNHLYFYWYRQILGQKVEFLVSFYNNEISEKSEIFDDQFSVERPDGSNFTLKIRSTKLEDSAMYFCASSEGRLAGGMSNEQFFGPGTRLTVL.

This sequence joins TRBV21-1 and TRBJ1-2; TRBD1 was called by the table and not checked on the DNA. TRBV21-1 is shown as a pseudogene. The CDR3 consists of 18 residues. This CDR3 reads CASSKLFLNGQGFVRYTF. The CDR3 nucleotides read TGTGCCAGCAGCAAACTTTTTCTTAACGGACAGGGGTTTGTTCGCTACACCTTC.

This sequence joins TRBV6-5 and TRBJ2-7; TRBD2 matches at 7 bases. CDR1 and CDR2 (germline): MNHEY, SVGAGI. The CDR3 consists of 13 residues. V gave up 6 bases and J gave up 3 bases; unmatched junction bases: 5. CDR3 sequence: CASSLTSSYEQYF. For the CDR3, the DNA is TGTGCCAGCAGCCTGACTAGCAGCTACGAGCAGTACTTC.

The J gene is TRBJ2-7, the V gene TRBV7-9; 9 bases line up with TRBD1. The V and J ends lost 5 bases and 4 bases, in that order; junction bases with no gene match: 12. Germline V gene lookup returns CDR1 SEHNR and CDR2 FQNEAQ (reference sequence). There are 16 residues in the CDR3. The CDR3 sequence: CASSPHTGGLVYEQYV. In DNA form, the CDR3 reads TGTGCCAGCAGCCCACATACAGGGGGCTTAGTTTACGAGCAGTACGTC.

This clone was detected only a few times. This chain joins TRBV6-5 and TRBJ1-2; no clear D gene. The germline V gene has CDR1 MNHEY and CDR2 SVGAGI. Trimming stripped 5 bases from V and 10 bases from J, with 14 bases between. CDR3 length: 12 amino acids. The CDR3 DNA reads as TGTGCCAGCAGTCGGCAGGATTCGGTCTACACCTTC. It specifies CASSRQDSVYTF.

The chain employs TRBV2 and TRBJ1-1, with no clear D. The V gene's germline CDR1 is SNHLY and CDR2 FYNNEI. This CDR3 is 13 amino acids long. V was trimmed by 3 bases and J by 4 bases, leaving 9 bases between them. This CDR3 reads CASSDRTSTEAFF. The CDR3 nucleotides are TGTGCCAGCAGTGATAGGACTTCCACTGAAGCTTTCTTT.

The chain employs TRBV19 and TRBJ2-1, with TRBD1 identical over 12 bases. Germline V gives CDR1 LNHDA, CDR2 SQIVND (reference sequence). The length of the CDR3 is 16 residues. V was pared by 2 bases and J by 15 bases, with 14 bases of the junction left unmatched. This CDR3 reads CASSITGQGALLVRFF. The DNA of the CDR3 is TGTGCCAGTAGTATAACGGGACAGGGGGCTCTTTTGGTACGGTTCTTC. Full variable domain (rest looked up from reference TRBV19 and TRBJ2-1): DGGITQSPKYLFRKEGQNVTLSCEQNLNHDAMYWYRQDPGQGLRLIYYSQIVNDFQKGDIAEGYSVSREKKESFPLTVTSAQKNPTAFYLCASSITGQGALLVRFFGPGTRLTVL.

Only one count was recorded for this clone. V usage is TRBV11-2 and J usage is TRBJ2-1, with D possibly TRBD2 on 6 matching bases. CDR1 SGHAT and CDR2 FQNNGV come from the germline V gene. The V end lost 1 base, the J end lost 4 bases, and 14 bases lay between the germline ends. CDR3 size: 16 residues. CDR3 bases: TGTGCCAGCAGCTTAGGCGGGGCAGGAGCGTACAATGAGCAGTTCTTC. It specifies CASSLGGAGAYNEQFF.

The rearrangement joins TRBV5-1 to TRBJ1-2; D not certain. The CDR3 loop spans 16 amino acids. Deletions cut 0 bases from V and 0 bases from J, with 12 bases between. Germline lookup yields CDR1 SGHRS and CDR2 YFSETQ. In DNA, the CDR3 is TGCGCCAGCAGCTTGGAGGGAGGCCTATCTAACTATGGCTACACCTTC. It is translated as CASSLEGGLSNYGYTF.

V usage is TRBV10-3 and J usage is TRBJ2-3; TRBD2 aligns across 10 bases. The length of the CDR3 is 13 residues. The V segment lost 11 bases and the J segment 6 bases; nucleotides outside the gene matches: 8. Germline CDR1 is ENHRY and CDR2 is SYGVKD. In nucleotides, the CDR3 is TGTGCCTTGAAAGCGGGAGGGTCCGATACGCAGTATTTT. Translation: CALKAGGSDTQYF.

The chain carries TRBV24-1 and TRBJ1-5; TRBD1 matches 7 bases. The ends lost 9 bases at V and 4 bases at J; junction bases unmatched: 5. This CDR3 region has 13 residues. Looked up from germline, CDR1 is KGHDR and CDR2 is SFDVKD. The CDR3 DNA follows: TGTGCCACCTGTCAGGGGGATAATCAGCCCCAGCATTTT. It yields the protein CATCQGDNQPQHF.

The J gene is TRBJ1-3, the V gene TRBV29-1, with TRBD1 identical over 8 bases. The CDR3 has 11 amino acids. The ends lost 7 bases at V and 7 bases at J; junction bases unmatched: 3. Germline-derived CDR1 and CDR2 are SQVTM and ANQGSEA. Written as DNA, the CDR3 is TGCAGCGCAAGACAGGGGAACACCATATATTTT. Translation: CSARQGNTIYF.

The gene calls are TRBV25-1 and TRBJ2-2; weak D call: TRBD2 (5 bases). Trimming removed 2 bases from V and 7 bases from J, with 20 bases in between. From germline, CDR1 is MGHDK and CDR2 SYGVNS. The CDR3 runs 17 residues. This CDR3 reads CASSENLRLGVHGELFF. The CDR3 region has the DNA TGTGCCAGCAGTGAAAACCTACGACTCGGGGTACACGGGGAGCTGTTTTTT.

The V call is TRBV12-3 or TRBV12-4, the J call TRBJ2-3, with TRBD2 as a possible D gene (6 bases). The CDR3 totals 13 residues. Trimming stripped 6 bases from V and 3 bases from J, with 10 bases between. CDR3 DNA sequence: TGTGCCAGCAGGAACAGCGGGACAGATACGCAGTATTTT. Its protein is CASRNSGTDTQYF.

V gene TRBV7-9 combines with J gene TRBJ2-7; D possibly corresponds to TRBD2 (6 bases). The CDR3 runs to 14 residues. The germline V and J ends were trimmed by 0 bases and 6 bases, with 12 bases remaining between them. The germline V gene has CDR1 SEHNR and CDR2 FQNEAQ (reference sequence). The CDR3 DNA reads as TGTGCCAGCAGCTTAGCTTGGGACTCAGGCGAGCAGTACGTC. It encodes CASSLAWDSGEQYV.

This chain connects TRBV6-5 to TRBJ2-5, with 9 bases aligning to TRBD1. CDR3 length equals 15 residues. J gave up 4 bases and V 2 bases, and 5 bases lay outside the gene matches. Germline values: CDR1 MNHEY, CDR2 SVGAGI. CDR3 DNA: TGTGCCAGCAGTTACGGGACAGGGTTAGGAGAGACCCAGTACTTC. Protein: CASSYGTGLGETQYF.

The rearrangement uses TRBV6-5 and TRBJ2-7; 10 nucleotides line up with TRBD1. V was clipped by 5 bases and J by 4 bases; unmatched bases: 8. This CDR3 is 15 amino acids long. CDR1 is MNHEY and CDR2 is SVGAGI in the germline V gene. The CDR3 region is CASSPTGGSGYEQYV. CDR3 coding DNA: TGTGCCAGCAGTCCGACAGGGGGCAGTGGGTACGAGCAGTACGTC.

This clone was observed a single time. This chain uses TRBV19 with TRBJ2-3; D remains unclear. The CDR3 length is 13 residues. The V end was cut by 9 bases, the J end by 2 bases, with 12 bases between. Per the germline V gene, CDR1 is LNHDA and CDR2 is SQIVND (reference sequence). CDR3 nucleotides: TGTGCCAGCCCCCCATGGGCCACAGATACGCAGTATTTT. This sequence encodes CASPPWATDTQYF.

This clone was counted between two and nine times. The V gene is TRBV27, the J gene TRBJ2-5, with D perhaps TRBD1 (5 bases). The CDR3 is made up of 12 amino acids. Trimming removed 4 bases from V and 9 bases from J, with 12 bases in between. Germline-derived CDR1 and CDR2 are MNHEY and SMNVEV (reference sequence). The CDR3 sequence: CASSSTTVAQYF. CDR3 nucleotide sequence: TGTGCCAGCAGTTCAACGACAGTGGCCCAGTACTTC.

The genes are TRBV7-2 and TRBJ2-3; D may be TRBD1 (6 bases). The CDR3 has 14 residues. From germline, CDR1 is SGHTA and CDR2 FQGNSA. Trimming left V 1 base short and J 1 base short, with 6 bases between. DNA for the CDR3: TGTGCCAGCAGCTTAGGGACAGGCACAGATACGCAGTATTTT. It specifies CASSLGTGTDTQYF.

The genes are TRBV5-1 and TRBJ1-1, with a tentative D call TRBD1 (5 bases). V lost 4 bases to trimming and J lost 3 bases, with 19 bases between them. There are 16 residues in the CDR3. Germline CDR1 reads SGHRS; CDR2 reads YFSETQ. Here the CDR3 reads CASSPRDPRGDTEAFF. The CDR3 DNA follows: TGCGCCAGCAGCCCCAGGGACCCGCGGGGGGACACTGAAGCTTTCTTT.